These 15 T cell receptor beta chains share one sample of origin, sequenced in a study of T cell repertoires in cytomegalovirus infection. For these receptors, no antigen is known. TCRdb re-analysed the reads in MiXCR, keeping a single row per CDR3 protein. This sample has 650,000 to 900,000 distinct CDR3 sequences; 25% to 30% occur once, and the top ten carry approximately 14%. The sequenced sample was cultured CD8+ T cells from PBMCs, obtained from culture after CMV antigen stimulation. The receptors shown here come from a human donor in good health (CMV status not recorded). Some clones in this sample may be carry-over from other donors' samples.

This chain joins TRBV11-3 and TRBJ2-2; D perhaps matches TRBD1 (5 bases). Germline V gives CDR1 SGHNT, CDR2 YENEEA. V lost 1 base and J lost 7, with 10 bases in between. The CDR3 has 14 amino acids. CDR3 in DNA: TGTGCCAGCAGCTTAGGAGTGGGGCACGGGGAGCTGTTTTTT. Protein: CASSLGVGHGELFF.

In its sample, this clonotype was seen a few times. The CDR3 sequence: CATSDARETGELFF. The CDR3, as DNA: TGTGCCACCAGTGATGCCAGGGAGACCGGGGAGCTGTTTTTT. The J gene is TRBJ2-2, the V gene TRBV24-1; D may correspond to TRBD1 or TRBD2 (5 bases each). Germline V lookup: CDR1 KGHDR, CDR2 SFDVKD. V lost 3 bases and J 5 bases, leaving 9 bases between the germline ends. This CDR3 spans 14 amino acids.

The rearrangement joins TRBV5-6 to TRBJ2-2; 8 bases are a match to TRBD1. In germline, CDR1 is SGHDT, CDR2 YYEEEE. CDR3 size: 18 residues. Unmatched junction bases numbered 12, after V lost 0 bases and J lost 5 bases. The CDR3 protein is CASSLGQGATHATGELFF. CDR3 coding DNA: TGTGCCAGCAGCTTGGGGCAGGGGGCTACACACGCGACCGGGGAGCTGTTTTTT.

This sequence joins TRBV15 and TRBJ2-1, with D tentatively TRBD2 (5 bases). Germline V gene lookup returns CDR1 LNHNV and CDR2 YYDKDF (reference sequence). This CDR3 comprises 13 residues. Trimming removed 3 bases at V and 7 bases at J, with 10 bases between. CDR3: CATSSPPGNEQFF. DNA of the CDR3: TGTGCCACCAGCAGCCCCCCGGGGAATGAGCAGTTCTTC.

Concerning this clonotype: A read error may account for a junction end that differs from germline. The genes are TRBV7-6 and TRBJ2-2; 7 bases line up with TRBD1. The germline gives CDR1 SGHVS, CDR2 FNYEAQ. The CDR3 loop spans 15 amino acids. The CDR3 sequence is CASSPGQVVTGELFF. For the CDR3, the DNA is TGTGCTAGCAGCCCCGGACAGGTGGTCACCGGGGAGCTGTTTTTT.

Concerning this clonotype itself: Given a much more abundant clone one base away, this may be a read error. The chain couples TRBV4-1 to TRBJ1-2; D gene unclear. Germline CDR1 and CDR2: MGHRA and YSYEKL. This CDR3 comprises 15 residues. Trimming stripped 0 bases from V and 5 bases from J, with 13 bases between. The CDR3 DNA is TGCGCCAGCAGCCAAGATCCGGGGATTGGATATGGCTACACCTTC. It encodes CASSQDPGIGYGYTF.

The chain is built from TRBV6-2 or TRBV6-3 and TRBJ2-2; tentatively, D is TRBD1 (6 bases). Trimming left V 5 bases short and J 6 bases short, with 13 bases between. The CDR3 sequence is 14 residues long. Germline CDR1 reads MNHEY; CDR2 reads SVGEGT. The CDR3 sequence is CASSTFGQSGELFF. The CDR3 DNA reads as TGTGCCAGCAGTACTTTCGGACAGTCCGGGGAGCTGTTTTTT.

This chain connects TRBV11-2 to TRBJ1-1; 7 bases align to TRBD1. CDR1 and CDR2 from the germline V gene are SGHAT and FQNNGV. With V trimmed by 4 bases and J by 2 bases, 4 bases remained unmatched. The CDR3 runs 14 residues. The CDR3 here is CASSWRQGNTEAFF. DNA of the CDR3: TGTGCCAGCAGCTGGAGACAGGGTAACACTGAAGCTTTCTTT.

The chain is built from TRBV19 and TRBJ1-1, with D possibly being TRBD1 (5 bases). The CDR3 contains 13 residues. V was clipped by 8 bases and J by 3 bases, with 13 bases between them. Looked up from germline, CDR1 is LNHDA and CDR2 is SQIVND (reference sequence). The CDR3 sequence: CASWGPRHTEAFF. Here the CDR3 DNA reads TGTGCCAGTTGGGGACCCCGGCACACTGAAGCTTTCTTT.

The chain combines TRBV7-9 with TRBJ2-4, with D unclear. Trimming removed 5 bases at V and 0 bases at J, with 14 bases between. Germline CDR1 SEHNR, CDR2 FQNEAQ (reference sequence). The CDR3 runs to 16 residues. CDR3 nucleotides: TGTGCCAGCAGCCCACGGACGAACGGAGCCAAAAACATTCAGTACTTC. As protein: CASSPRTNGAKNIQYF.

The CDR3: CASSPRGGINIQYF. CDR3 nucleotide sequence: TGTGCCAGCAGCCCTAGGGGGGGAATCAACATTCAGTACTTC. V usage is TRBV9 and J usage is TRBJ2-4; a weak D match, TRBD2 (7 bases). The CDR3 has 14 residues. Trimming shortened V by 4 bases and J by 7 bases, and 15 bases separated the two germline ends. Germline V gives CDR1 SGDLS, CDR2 YYNGEE.

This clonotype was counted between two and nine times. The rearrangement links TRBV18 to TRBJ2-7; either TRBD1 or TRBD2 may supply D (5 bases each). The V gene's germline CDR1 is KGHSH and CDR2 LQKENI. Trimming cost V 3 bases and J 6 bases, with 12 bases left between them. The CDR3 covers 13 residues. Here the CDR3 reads CASSPMRGSEQYV. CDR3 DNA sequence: TGTGCCAGCTCACCGATGAGGGGAAGCGAGCAGTACGTC.

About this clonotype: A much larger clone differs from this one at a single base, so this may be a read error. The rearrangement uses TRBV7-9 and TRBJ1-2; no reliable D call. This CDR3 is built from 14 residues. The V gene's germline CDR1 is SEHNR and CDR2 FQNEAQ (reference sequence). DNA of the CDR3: TGTGCCGGCAGCTTAGATCAGCTGAACTATGGCTACACCTTC. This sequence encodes CAGSLDQLNYGYTF.

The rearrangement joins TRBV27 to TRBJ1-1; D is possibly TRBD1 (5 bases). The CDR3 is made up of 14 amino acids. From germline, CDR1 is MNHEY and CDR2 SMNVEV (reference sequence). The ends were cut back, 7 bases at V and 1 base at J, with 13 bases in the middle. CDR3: CASTPLGGNTEAFF. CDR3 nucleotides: TGTGCCAGCACCCCTCTCGGGGGGAACACTGAAGCTTTCTTT.

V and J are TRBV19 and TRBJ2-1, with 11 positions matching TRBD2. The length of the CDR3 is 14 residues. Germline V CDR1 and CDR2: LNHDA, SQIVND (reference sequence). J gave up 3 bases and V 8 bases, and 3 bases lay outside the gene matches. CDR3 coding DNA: TGTGCCAGTGTAGCGGGGGGGAACTACAATGAGCAGTTCTTC. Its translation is CASVAGGNYNEQFF.